The entry below gives a single T cell receptor beta chain sequence along with its context. The CDR3 length is 14 residues. J was trimmed by 6 bases and V by 5 bases; bases with no gene match: 6. CDR1 and CDR2 from the germline V gene are PRHDT and FYEKMQ (reference sequence). Enrollees, about 18 to 90 years old, lived in about two dozen US areas. Sequencing was performed with immunoSEQ multiplex PCR; in TCRdb, only in-frame clones are kept and a portion is missing. In the table there are 200,000 to 300,000 clones, around 89% of which are singletons. The entry originates in a study of blood T cell repertoires in COVID-19.

V and J are TRBV13 and TRBJ2-1, with 8 nucleotides matching TRBD2. The receptor's source is a woman aged 30 to 39 who had recovered from COVID-19. The sequencing sample was made of PBMCs or T cells enriched from blood (not recorded which). CDR3 nucleotides: TGTGCCAGCAGCCCCGGGACTAGGGGCAATGAGCAGTTCTTC. Its translation is CASSPGTRGNEQFF.